The next 32 T cell receptor beta chains were all read from a single sample in a study of blood T cell repertoires in COVID-19. Clones were read by immunoSEQ multiplex PCR, and TCRdb kept only the in-frame ones, dropping some. The sample includes 99,000 or so clones, about 76% seen only once; the top ten take approximately 38%. The source material was peripheral blood. The receptors here all came from a man at least 80 years old with acute or convalescent COVID-19.

The chain is built from TRBV18 and TRBJ2-2; 7 bases align to TRBD1. Per germline, CDR1 KGHSH and CDR2 LQKENI. With V trimmed by 8 bases and J by 1 base, 4 bases remained unmatched. The CDR3 spans 14 residues. For the CDR3, the DNA is TGTGCCAGCCAGGGACAGATGAACACCGGGGAGCTGTTTTTT. Translating gives CASQGQMNTGELFF.

The chain couples TRBV5-1 to TRBJ1-6, with D unresolved. The CDR3 sequence is 14 residues long. Between the trimmed V and J ends, which lost 0 bases and 5 bases, there was a span of 6 bases. CDR1 and CDR2 (germline): SGHRS, YFSETQ. DNA for the CDR3: TGCGCCAGCAGCTTGGCCGGGAATAATTCACCCCTCCACTTT. It translates to CASSLAGNNSPLHF. Full variable domain (outside the CDR3, taken from reference TRBV5-1 and TRBJ1-6): KAGVTQTPRYLIKTRGQQVTLSCSPISGHRSVSWYQQTPGQGLQFLFEYFSETQRNKGNFPGRFSGRQFSNSRSEMNVSTLELGDSALYLCASSLAGNNSPLHFGNGTRLTVT.

The J gene is TRBJ2-2, the V gene TRBV7-2; D not certain. CDR1 is SGHTA, CDR2 FQGNSA, per germline. This CDR3 has 15 residues. The germline V and J ends were trimmed by 2 bases and 6 bases, with 13 bases remaining between them. The CDR3 loop is CASSLTRGPSGELFF. CDR3 DNA: TGTGCCAGCAGCTTAACCCGAGGCCCTTCCGGGGAGCTGTTTTTT.

This chain connects TRBV15 to TRBJ1-3; a weak D match, TRBD1 (6 bases). Germline V CDR1 and CDR2: LNHNV, YYDKDF (reference sequence). V was trimmed by 0 bases and J by 5 bases, leaving 17 bases between them. The CDR3 runs to 17 residues. The CDR3 DNA reads TGTGCCACCAGCAGAGATTTAAGGGGGGGCCGGAGAAACACCATATATTTT. It translates to CATSRDLRGGRRNTIYF.

The genes are TRBV19 and TRBJ1-4; TRBD1 aligns across 7 bases. With 7 bases clipped from V and 8 bases from J, the junction kept 10 bases outside the gene matches. The CDR3 spans 14 residues. Germline V gene data show CDR1 as LNHDA and CDR2 as SQIVND (reference sequence). The CDR3 loop is CASTTGTDVEKLFF. The CDR3 DNA reads as TGTGCCAGTACAACCGGGACAGATGTGGAAAAACTGTTTTTT. Full variable domain (missing parts from reference TRBV19 and TRBJ1-4): DGGITQSPKYLFRKEGQNVTLSCEQNLNHDAMYWYRQDPGQGLRLIYYSQIVNDFQKGDIAEGYSVSREKKESFPLTVTSAQKNPTAFYLCASTTGTDVEKLFFGSGTQLSVL.

V and J are TRBV28 and TRBJ2-7; a possible D gene is TRBD2 (6 bases). The germline V gene encodes CDR1 MDHEN and CDR2 SYDVKM. The CDR3 is made up of 13 amino acids. V was shortened by 2 bases and J by 3 bases, with 8 bases between the two germline ends. As DNA, the CDR3 is TGTGCCAGCAGTTTAGGAGGGAACTACGAGCAGTACTTC. It is translated as CASSLGGNYEQYF.

V and J are TRBV28 and TRBJ2-1, with 7 bases fitting TRBD2. The length of the CDR3 is 16 residues. The junction had 10 bases not matched to a gene; V was cut back by 4 bases and J by 4 bases. In germline, CDR1 is MDHEN, CDR2 SYDVKM. The CDR3 DNA reads TGTGCCAGCAGTTCCCCCCGGATGGGGGGGTACAATGAGCAGTTCTTC. Its translation: CASSSPRMGGYNEQFF.

The chain has TRBV6-2 or TRBV6-3 and TRBJ2-1, with 12 bases matching TRBD2. CDR1 and CDR2 (germline): MNHEY, SVGEGT. The CDR3 loop spans 15 amino acids. J was trimmed by 7 bases and V by 6 bases; bases with no gene match: 7. The CDR3 here is CASSPSGRAQNEQFF. In DNA form, the CDR3 reads TGTGCCAGCAGCCCTAGCGGGAGGGCCCAAAATGAGCAGTTCTTC.

J is TRBJ1-1 and V is TRBV6-5; TRBD1 aligns across 8 bases. Trimming removed 3 bases from V and 4 bases from J; junction bases left unmatched: 1. Germline lookup yields CDR1 MNHEY and CDR2 SVGAGI. There are 13 residues in the CDR3. CDR3 protein: CASSYTGGTEAFF. The CDR3 coding sequence is TGTGCCAGCAGTTATACAGGGGGCACTGAAGCTTTCTTT.

This chain uses TRBV27 with TRBJ2-7, with D tentatively TRBD1 (6 bases). CDR3 length equals 16 residues. Germline values: CDR1 MNHEY, CDR2 SMNVEV (reference sequence). Trimming took 3 bases from V and 0 from J, leaving 15 bases between them. CDR3 protein: CASSFQGTPISYEQYF. CDR3 DNA: TGTGCCAGCAGTTTCCAAGGGACACCGATCTCCTACGAGCAGTACTTC.

This clone turned up a few times. This chain joins TRBV2 and TRBJ2-7; D may be TRBD2 (5 bases). Germline V CDR1 and CDR2: SNHLY, FYNNEI. V lost 5 bases to trimming and J lost 4 bases, with 9 bases between them. The CDR3 extends over 12 amino acids. The CDR3 region is CASSSRGYEQYF. For the CDR3, the DNA is TGTGCCAGCAGTTCCCGGGGTTACGAGCAGTACTTC.

V gene TRBV19 combines with J gene TRBJ2-1; 7 bases map to TRBD2. CDR1 and CDR2 from the germline V gene are LNHDA and SQIVND (reference sequence). The V and J ends lost 1 base and 0 bases, in that order; junction bases with no gene match: 3. This CDR3 contains 16 residues. The DNA for the CDR3 is TGTGCCAGTAGTATAGTTGGCGGGAGCTCCTACAATGAGCAGTTCTTC. It translates to CASSIVGGSSYNEQFF.

This clone was seen once. The rearrangement links TRBV30 to TRBJ1-5; D perhaps matches TRBD1 (6 bases). This CDR3 has 13 residues. Germline V CDR1 and CDR2: GTSNPN, SVGIG (reference sequence). V was clipped by 2 bases and J by 5 bases, with 10 bases between them. The CDR3 nucleotides are TGTGCCTGGAGTAAACAGGGTTATCAGCCCCAGCATTTT. Residues: CAWSKQGYQPQHF.

The chain's CDR3 is CASSQSDIYEQYF. DNA for the CDR3: TGTGCCAGCAGTCAATCGGACATCTACGAGCAGTACTTC. The chain recombines TRBV28 with TRBJ2-7, with D tentatively TRBD1 (5 bases). The germline V gene has CDR1 MDHEN and CDR2 SYDVKM. V lost 5 bases and J lost 3, with 11 bases in between. The CDR3 runs to 13 residues.

This clone has only a few counts. This chain connects TRBV11-3 to TRBJ2-2; the match to TRBD1 covers 9 bases. The CDR3 covers 15 residues. Germline values: CDR1 SGHNT, CDR2 YENEEA. With 6 bases clipped from V and 4 bases from J, the junction kept 6 bases outside the gene matches. CDR3 residues: CASRPGTGSTGELFF. The CDR3 region has the DNA TGTGCCAGCAGGCCCGGGACAGGGAGCACCGGGGAGCTGTTTTTT.

With regard to this clone: The junction does not match germline at one end; this may be a read error. The chain uses TRBV5-1 and TRBJ2-3; D is unclear. The CDR3 extends over 12 amino acids. The V gene's germline CDR1 is SGHRS and CDR2 YFSETQ. The CDR3 reads CASSHDGDLRDF. As DNA, the CDR3 is TGCGCCAGCTCTCACGATGGAGACCTTCGGGATTTT.

This clone came up once. The rearrangement uses TRBV28 and TRBJ1-1, with 12 nucleotides matching TRBD1. The CDR3 sequence is 15 residues long. V was clipped by 8 bases and J by 1 base; unmatched bases: 5. Per germline, CDR1 MDHEN and CDR2 SYDVKM. The DNA for the CDR3 is TGTGCCAGCTGGGGGACAGGGGGCCCGAACACTGAAGCTTTCTTT. It is translated as CASWGTGGPNTEAFF.

The chain carries TRBV27 and TRBJ2-7, with 7 bases identical to TRBD1. This CDR3 region has 15 residues. CDR1 is MNHEY, CDR2 SMNVEV, per germline (reference sequence). Trimming took 5 bases from V and 0 from J; bases not matched to a gene: 7. Here the CDR3 reads CASSRTGPSSYEQYF. CDR3 DNA: TGTGCCAGCAGTCGGACAGGCCCTAGCTCCTACGAGCAGTACTTC.

This clone was counted between two and nine times. V gene TRBV11-2 combines with J gene TRBJ2-5; TRBD1 is a possible D gene (5 bases). Per the germline V gene, CDR1 is SGHAT and CDR2 is FQNNGV. The CDR3 totals 13 residues. Trimming removed 2 bases at V and 1 base at J, with 5 bases between. CDR3 sequence (DNA): TGTGCCAGCAGCTTACAGGGCCAAGAGACCCAGTACTTC. As protein: CASSLQGQETQYF.

The rearrangement links TRBV18 to TRBJ2-7; 10 positions agree with TRBD2. This CDR3 is built from 13 residues. V lost 3 bases and J lost 7; bases outside the gene matches: 3. Germline V gene data show CDR1 as KGHSH and CDR2 as LQKENI. The CDR3 loop is CASSPTSGTEQYF. DNA for the CDR3: TGTGCCAGCTCACCCACTAGCGGGACGGAGCAGTACTTC.

This clone appeared a single time. The CDR3 DNA reads TGTGCCAGCAGCGATCCGGGGGGGCTAGGAAACACCATATATTTT. Its translation: CASSDPGGLGNTIYF. The chain links TRBV5-6 to TRBJ1-3; D possibly corresponds to TRBD1 (6 bases). The V and J ends lost 4 bases and 4 bases respectively, with 15 bases between them. Germline assignment: CDR1 SGHDT and CDR2 YYEEEE. The CDR3 is made up of 15 amino acids.

The J gene is TRBJ2-7, the V gene TRBV7-3, with 7 bases that match TRBD1. After removal of 5 bases from V and 0 bases from J, the junction contained 4 bases not matched to a gene. The CDR3 runs 14 residues. Germline V gives CDR1 SGHTA, CDR2 FQGTGA. The CDR3 sequence is CASSPQGPSYEQYF. The CDR3 DNA reads TGTGCCAGCAGCCCACAGGGGCCCTCCTACGAGCAGTACTTC.

This chain joins TRBV5-1 and TRBJ2-7; the D gene is possibly TRBD1 (5 bases). CDR3 length equals 14 residues. V lost 0 bases, J lost 2 bases, and 9 bases lay in between. Germline values: CDR1 SGHRS, CDR2 YFSETQ. CDR3 residues: CASSLEGATYEQYF. CDR3 DNA sequence: TGCGCCAGCAGCTTGGAAGGGGCTACCTACGAGCAGTACTTC.

The chain recombines TRBV2 with TRBJ2-3; a weak D match, TRBD2 (5 bases). V was cut by 3 bases and J by 0 bases, with 10 bases left in between. Germline V CDR1 and CDR2: SNHLY, FYNNEI. The CDR3 covers 15 residues. CDR3 bases: TGTGCCAGCAGTGACATAGGCGGGAGCACAGATACGCAGTATTTT. It is translated as CASSDIGGSTDTQYF.

The chain employs TRBV18 and TRBJ1-2, with 8 positions matching TRBD1. The length of the CDR3 is 14 residues. Germline V gives CDR1 KGHSH, CDR2 LQKENI. The J segment lost 5 bases and the V segment lost 6 bases, leaving 8 bases of the junction unmatched. The CDR3 protein is CASSQTGEGYGYTF. As DNA, the CDR3 is TGTGCCAGCTCTCAGACAGGGGAAGGATATGGCTACACCTTC.

The chain is built from TRBV30 and TRBJ1-1, with D perhaps matching TRBD1 (6 bases). The length of the CDR3 is 11 residues. V was shortened by 1 base and J by 9 bases, with 9 bases between the two germline ends. CDR1 and CDR2 from the germline V gene are GTSNPN and SVGIG (reference sequence). The CDR3 DNA is TGTGCCTGGAGTGACACAGGGAAAGCTTTCTTT. Translation gives CAWSDTGKAFF. Complete variable domain (other parts from reference TRBV30 and TRBJ1-1): SQTIHQWPATLVQPVGSPLSLECTVEGTSNPNLYWYRQAAGRGLQLLFYSVGIGQISSEVPQNLSASRPQDRQFILSSKKLLLSDSGFYLCAWSDTGKAFFGQGTRLTVV.

This clone was recorded a few times. The chain joins TRBV10-1 to TRBJ2-5; perhaps TRBD2 as D (5 bases). There are 13 residues in the CDR3. V lost 8 bases and J lost 5, with 15 bases in between. Germline CDR1 and CDR2: WNHNN and SYGVQD (reference sequence). Here the CDR3 DNA reads TGCGCCAGCTTCCCTGACCGGGGTGAGACCCAGTACTTC. The encoded protein is CASFPDRGETQYF.

V is TRBV18 and J is TRBJ2-5, with 8 bases identical to TRBD1. V lost 6 bases to trimming and J lost 2 bases; unmatched junction nucleotides: 5. Germline V gene sequence: CDR1 KGHSH, CDR2 LQKENI. The CDR3 has 14 residues. CDR3 amino acids: CASSRTGQQETQYF. Here the CDR3 DNA reads TGTGCCAGCTCCCGGACAGGGCAACAAGAGACCCAGTACTTC.

V gene TRBV6-1 combines with J gene TRBJ2-5; 7 nucleotides line up with TRBD2. Germline V gene sequence: CDR1 MNHNS, CDR2 SASEGT. The CDR3 is made up of 17 amino acids. Trimming cost V 1 base and J 0 bases; bases outside gene matches: 8. DNA of the CDR3: TGTGCCAGCAGTGAAGGAGTTTTGGGAGGGTACCAAGAGACCCAGTACTTC. Residues: CASSEGVLGGYQETQYF.

J is TRBJ2-3 and V is TRBV24-1; D unclear. CDR3 length equals 13 residues. Looked up from germline, CDR1 is KGHDR and CDR2 is SFDVKD. V was clipped by 12 bases and J by 1 base, with 13 bases between them. This CDR3 is CAARSTGTDTQYF. The CDR3, as DNA: TGTGCCGCACGTAGTACCGGCACAGATACGCAGTATTTT.

The CDR3 reads CATSDGGGRGYTF. CDR3 bases: TGTGCCACCAGTGATGGCGGAGGTAGGGGCTACACCTTC. The chain recombines TRBV24-1 with TRBJ1-2; D unresolved. This CDR3 has 13 amino acids. V lost 3 bases to trimming and J lost 8 bases, with 12 bases between them. Germline CDR1 is KGHDR and CDR2 is SFDVKD.

The chain recombines TRBV19 with TRBJ2-1; TRBD1 agrees at 11 bases. The junction had 6 bases not matched to a gene; V was cut back by 5 bases and J by 9 bases. From germline, CDR1 is LNHDA and CDR2 SQIVND (reference sequence). CDR3 length: 14 amino acids. The CDR3 nucleotides are TGTGCCAGTAGTCCTCGGACAGGGGGCGGTGAGCAGTTCTTC. This translates into CASSPRTGGGEQFF.